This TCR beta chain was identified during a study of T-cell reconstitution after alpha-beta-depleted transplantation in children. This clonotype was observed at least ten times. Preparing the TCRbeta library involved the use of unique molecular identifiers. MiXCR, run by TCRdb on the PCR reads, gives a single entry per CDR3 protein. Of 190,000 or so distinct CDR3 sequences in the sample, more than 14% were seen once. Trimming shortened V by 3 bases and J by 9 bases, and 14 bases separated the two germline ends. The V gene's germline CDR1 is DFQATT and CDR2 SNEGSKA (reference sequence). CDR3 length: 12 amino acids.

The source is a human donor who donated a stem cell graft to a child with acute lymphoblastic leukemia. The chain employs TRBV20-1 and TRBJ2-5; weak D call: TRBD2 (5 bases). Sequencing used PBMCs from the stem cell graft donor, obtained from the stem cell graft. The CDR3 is CSASGDMGSQYF. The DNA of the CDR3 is TGCAGTGCTAGCGGGGATATGGGTTCCCAGTACTTC.